Listed below are T cell receptor beta chains from one sample, sequenced in a study of read filtering for tumor transcriptome and immune sequencing. One entry per CDR3 protein, called by TCRdb with MiXCR from the reads. The sample lists roughly 41,000 distinct CDR3 sequences, approximately 13% occurring once. Sequencing was performed on a population of CD138-negative cells sorted from bone marrow. All receptors come from a donor over 35 with multiple myeloma. Both conserved end residues are part of each CDR3. Fields, in order: V gene, J gene, D gene, clone size, CDR3 DNA, CDR3 protein. A D gene is named only where the DNA matches it firmly. Clone size is not always given. Where it is, it says once, few, many or a class for expanded clones.

>TRBV7-6|TRBJ2-1|.|.
TGTGCCAGCAGCTCACCTTCAGGGCGGCTAGTGAATGAGCAGTTCTTC
CASSSPSGRLVNEQFF
>TRBV10-1|TRBJ2-2|.|many
TGCGCCAGCAGCCGAGGACCCACCGCGGGGCTGTTTTTT
CASSRGPTAGLFF
>TRBV20-1|TRBJ2-7|TRBD2|few
TGCAGTGCTAGTTTTGGGGGACTAGCGGAATCCGAGCAGTACTTC
CSASFGGLAESEQYF
>TRBV12-3/TRBV12-4|TRBJ1-2|.|many
TGTGCCAGCAGTTTAGGCGGGGCCCCAATGAAGGGCTACACCTTC
CASSLGGAPMKGYTF
>TRBV9|TRBJ2-3|TRBD2|many
TGTGCCAGCAGCGTAGAGGGCGGGAGCTCAGATACGCAGTATTTT
CASSVEGGSSDTQYF
>TRBV5-1|TRBJ2-7|.|many
TGCGCCAGCAGCTTGGGTCCGGGAGCCTACGAGCAGTACTTC
CASSLGPGAYEQYF
>TRBV20-1|TRBJ2-1|.|many
TGCAGTGCTAGAGCCCACAATGAGCAGTTCTTC
CSARAHNEQFF
>TRBV28|TRBJ2-1|.|many
TGTGCCAGCAGTTTAATCGGCCGGCGGTTCTTC
CASSLIGRRFF
>TRBV5-4|TRBJ2-1|.|many
TGTGCCAGCAGCTTGGAGGGGGGAAACGATGAGCAGTTCTTC
CASSLEGGNDEQFF
>TRBV29-1|TRBJ1-1|TRBD1|many
TGCAGCGCAGACGCACAGGGGGTTAACACTGAAGCTTTCTTT
CSADAQGVNTEAFF
>TRBV30|TRBJ2-1|.|many
TGTGCCTGGAGTTTCACAACCCGAGCTCCCTACAATGAGCAGTTCTTC
CAWSFTTRAPYNEQFF
>TRBV7-6|TRBJ2-5|TRBD2|few
TGTGCCAGCAGCCATCGACTAGCAGGGGAGACCCAGTACTTC
CASSHRLAGETQYF
>TRBV2|TRBJ2-3|TRBD2|many
TGTGCCAGCAGTGAAGGTAGCGGGAGGGCAGATACGCAGTATTTT
CASSEGSGRADTQYF
>TRBV5-1|TRBJ2-3|.|many
TGCGCCAGCAGCTTATCAGCGGGAACAGGGGTGATTGATACGCAGTATTTT
CASSLSAGTGVIDTQYF
>TRBV20-1|TRBJ2-7|TRBD2|.
TGCAGTGCTAGAGACCTAGCGGGAGGTGGTGTCACCTACGAGCAGTACTTC
CSARDLAGGGVTYEQYF
>TRBV28|TRBJ2-2|.|many
TGTGCCAGCACCCCCGGTGAGGGCGGGGGCCGTGGTACCGGGGAGCTGTTTTTT
CASTPGEGGGRGTGELFF